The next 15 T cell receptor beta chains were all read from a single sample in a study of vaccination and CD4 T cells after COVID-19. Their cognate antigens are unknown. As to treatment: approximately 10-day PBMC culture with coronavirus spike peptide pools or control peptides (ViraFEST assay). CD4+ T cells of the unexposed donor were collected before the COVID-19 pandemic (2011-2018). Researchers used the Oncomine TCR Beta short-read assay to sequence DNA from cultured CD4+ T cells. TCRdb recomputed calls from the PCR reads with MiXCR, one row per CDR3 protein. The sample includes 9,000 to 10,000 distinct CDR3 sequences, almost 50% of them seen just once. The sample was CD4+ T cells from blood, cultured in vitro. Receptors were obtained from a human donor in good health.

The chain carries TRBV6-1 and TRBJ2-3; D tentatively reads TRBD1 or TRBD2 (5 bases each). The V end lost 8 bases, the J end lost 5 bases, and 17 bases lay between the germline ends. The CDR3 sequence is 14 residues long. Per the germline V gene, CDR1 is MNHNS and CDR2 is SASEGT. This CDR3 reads CASRPGRPGDTQYF. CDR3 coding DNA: TGTGCCAGCCGTCCGGGGCGACCCGGAGATACGCAGTATTTT.

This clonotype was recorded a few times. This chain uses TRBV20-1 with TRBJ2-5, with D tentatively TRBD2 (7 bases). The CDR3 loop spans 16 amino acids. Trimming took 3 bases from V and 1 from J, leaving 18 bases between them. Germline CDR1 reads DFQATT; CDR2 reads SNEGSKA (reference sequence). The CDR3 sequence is CSASRPEGGAQETQYF. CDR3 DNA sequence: TGCAGTGCTAGCCGGCCGGAGGGGGGGGCCCAAGAGACCCAGTACTTC.

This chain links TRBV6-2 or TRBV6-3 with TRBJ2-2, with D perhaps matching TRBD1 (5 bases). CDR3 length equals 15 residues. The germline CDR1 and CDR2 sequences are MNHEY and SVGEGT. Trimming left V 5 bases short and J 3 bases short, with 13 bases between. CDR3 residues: CASSSRGIYTGELFF. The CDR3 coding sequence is TGTGCCAGCAGTAGTAGGGGAATATACACCGGGGAGCTGTTTTTT.

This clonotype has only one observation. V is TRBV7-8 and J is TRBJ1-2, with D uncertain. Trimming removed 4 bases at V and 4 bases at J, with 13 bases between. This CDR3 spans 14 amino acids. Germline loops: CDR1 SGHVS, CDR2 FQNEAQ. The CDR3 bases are TGTGCCAGCAGCTACCGGAGGGTTGGCTATGGCTACACCTTC. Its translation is CASSYRRVGYGYTF.

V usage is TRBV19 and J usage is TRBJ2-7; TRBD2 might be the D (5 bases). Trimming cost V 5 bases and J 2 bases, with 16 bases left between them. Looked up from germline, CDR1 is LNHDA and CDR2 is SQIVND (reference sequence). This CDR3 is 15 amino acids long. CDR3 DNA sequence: TGTGCCAGTAGTCCTCAACCACAAGCGGCCTACGAGCAGTACTTC. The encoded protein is CASSPQPQAAYEQYF.

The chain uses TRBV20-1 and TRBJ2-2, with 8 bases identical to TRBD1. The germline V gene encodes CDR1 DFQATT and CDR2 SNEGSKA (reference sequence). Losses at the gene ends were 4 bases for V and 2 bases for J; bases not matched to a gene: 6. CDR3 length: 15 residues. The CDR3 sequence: CSATPGGPNTGELFF. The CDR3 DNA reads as TGCAGTGCTACGCCAGGGGGCCCCAACACCGGGGAGCTGTTTTTT.

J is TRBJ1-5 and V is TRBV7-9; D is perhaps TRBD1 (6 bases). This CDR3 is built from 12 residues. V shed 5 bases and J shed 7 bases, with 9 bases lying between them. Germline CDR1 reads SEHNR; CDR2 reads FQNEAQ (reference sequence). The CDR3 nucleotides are TGTGCCAGCAGCACACAGGGCCAGCCCCAGCATTTT. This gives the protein CASSTQGQPQHF. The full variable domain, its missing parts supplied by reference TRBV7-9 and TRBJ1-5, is DTGVSQNPRHKITKRGQNVTFRCDPISEHNRLYWYRQTLGQGPEFLTYFQNEAQLEKSRLLSDRFSAERPKGSFSTLEIQRTEQGDSAMYLCASSTQGQPQHFGDGTRLSIL.

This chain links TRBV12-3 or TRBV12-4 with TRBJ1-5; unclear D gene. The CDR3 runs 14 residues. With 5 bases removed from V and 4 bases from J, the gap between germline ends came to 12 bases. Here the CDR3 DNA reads TGTGCCAGCAGTCCCGACACCGTTAATCAGCCCCAGCATTTT. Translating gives CASSPDTVNQPQHF.

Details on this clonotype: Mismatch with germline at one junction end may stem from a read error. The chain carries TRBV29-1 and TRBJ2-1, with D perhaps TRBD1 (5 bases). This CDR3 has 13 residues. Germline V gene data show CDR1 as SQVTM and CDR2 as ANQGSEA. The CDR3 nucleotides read TGCCGCGTAAGGGGTCGCTCCTACAATGAGCAGTTCTTC. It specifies CRVRGRSYNEQFF.

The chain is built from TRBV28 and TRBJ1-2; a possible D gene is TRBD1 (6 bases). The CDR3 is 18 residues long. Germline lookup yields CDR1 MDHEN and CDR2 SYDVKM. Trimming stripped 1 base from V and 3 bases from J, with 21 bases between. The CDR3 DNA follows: TGTGCCAGCAGTTTATTGGTAGTGCTTAAAGGGGGGGACTATGGCTACACCTTC. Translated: CASSLLVVLKGGDYGYTF.

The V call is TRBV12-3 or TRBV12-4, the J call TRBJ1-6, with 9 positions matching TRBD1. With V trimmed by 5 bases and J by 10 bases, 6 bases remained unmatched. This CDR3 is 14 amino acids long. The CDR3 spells CASSLGQGLSPLHF. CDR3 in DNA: TGTGCCAGCAGTCTAGGACAGGGGCTGTCACCCCTCCACTTT.

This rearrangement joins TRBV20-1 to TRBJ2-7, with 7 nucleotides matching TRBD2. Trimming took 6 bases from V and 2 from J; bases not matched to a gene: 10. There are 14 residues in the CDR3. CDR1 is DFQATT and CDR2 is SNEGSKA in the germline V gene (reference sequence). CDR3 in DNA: TGCAGTGCCCGAAAAAGCGGGATGGCCTACGAGCAGTACTTC. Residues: CSARKSGMAYEQYF.

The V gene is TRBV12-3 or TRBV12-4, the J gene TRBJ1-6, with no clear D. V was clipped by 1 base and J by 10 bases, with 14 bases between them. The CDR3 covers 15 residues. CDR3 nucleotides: TGTGCCAGCAGTTTAGAACCCCGATTGGGATCACCCCTCCACTTT. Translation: CASSLEPRLGSPLHF.

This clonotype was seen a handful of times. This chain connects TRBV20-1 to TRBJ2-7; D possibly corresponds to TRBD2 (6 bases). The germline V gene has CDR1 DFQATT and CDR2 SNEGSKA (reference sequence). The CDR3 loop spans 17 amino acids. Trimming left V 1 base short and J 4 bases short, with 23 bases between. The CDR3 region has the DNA TGCAGTGCTAGAGGTCCCGGACTCCCGGGGGAAGGATACGAGCAGTACTTC. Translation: CSARGPGLPGEGYEQYF.

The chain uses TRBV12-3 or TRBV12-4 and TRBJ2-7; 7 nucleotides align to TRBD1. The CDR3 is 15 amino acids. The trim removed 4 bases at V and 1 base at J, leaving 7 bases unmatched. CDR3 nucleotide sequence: TGTGCCAGCAGTTCGCCCGGGACAGTATCCTACGAGCAGTACTTC. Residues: CASSSPGTVSYEQYF.